The text below deals with one T cell receptor beta chain. Its antigen remains unknown. Ranging in age from roughly 6 to 100, the donors were healthy Caucasian individuals from Russia. Germline V CDR1 and CDR2: LGHDT, YNNKEL (reference sequence). J gave up 4 bases and V 2 bases, and 6 bases lay outside the gene matches. This CDR3 has 17 amino acids. This specimen comes from a study of blood T cells in healthy people across ages. Study summary: Per two T cells, template switching captured roughly one barcoded beta molecule. Points from the study as a whole: From one million sequenced T cells, diversity estimates were lower bounds.

A second PCR of 7 to 11 cycles used a sample-barcoded 5' primer and a J-beta primer mix. Sequencing of every sample gave 2.5 million or more CDR3-containing paired-end reads. TCRdb independently ran MiXCR on the 5' RACE reads; one entry per CDR3 protein. Here the sample spans about 1.4 million distinct CDR3 sequences, approximately 59% being singletons. The chain employs TRBV3-1 and TRBJ2-7, with 15 positions matching TRBD2. Sequenced: blood. The clonotype originates from a man in his late teens or twenties in good health. The CDR3 reads CASSQWTSGRVRYEQYF. CDR3 DNA sequence: TGTGCCAGCAGCCAATGGACTAGCGGGAGGGTTAGGTACGAGCAGTACTTC.